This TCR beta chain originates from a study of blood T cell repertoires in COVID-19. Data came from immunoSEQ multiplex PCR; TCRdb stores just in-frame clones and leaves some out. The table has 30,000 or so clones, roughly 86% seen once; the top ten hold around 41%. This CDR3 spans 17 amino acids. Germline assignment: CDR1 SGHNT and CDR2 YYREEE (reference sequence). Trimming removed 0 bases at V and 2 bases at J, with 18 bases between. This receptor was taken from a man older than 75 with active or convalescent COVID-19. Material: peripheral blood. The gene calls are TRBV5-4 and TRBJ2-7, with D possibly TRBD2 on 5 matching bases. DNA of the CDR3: TGTGCCAGCAGCTTGGGACCCGCCGGGATTGGGGCCTACGAGCAGTACTTC. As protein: CASSLGPAGIGAYEQYF.